This T cell receptor (beta chain) appears in the sequencing data of a study of cytomegalovirus exposure and HLA in healthy donors. The CDR3 sequence is 18 residues long. CDR1 SGHTA and CDR2 FQGTGA come from the germline V gene. Germline trimming cut 1 base from V and 3 bases from J; bases unmatched to any gene: 11. Sequenced by immunoSEQ multiplex PCR; TCRdb stores in-frame clones only, minus some. The sample has around 260,000 clones; roughly 91% are singletons. This receptor was identified in a woman in her 30s in good health and CMV-seronegative. The sequenced sample consisted of PBMCs. The V gene is TRBV7-3, the J gene TRBJ2-2; TRBD1 aligns across 7 bases. CDR3 residues: CASSLIPDRTRDTGELFF. The CDR3, as DNA: TGTGCCAGCAGCTTAATACCGGACAGGACGAGGGACACCGGGGAGCTGTTTTTT. Looking up the rest from reference TRBV7-3 and TRBJ2-2 gives the full variable domain: GAGVSQTPSNKVTEKGKYVELRCDPISGHTALYWYRQSLGQGPEFLIYFQGTGAADDSGLPNDRFFAVRPEGSVSTLKIQRTERGDSAVYLCASSLIPDRTRDTGELFFGEGSRLTVL.